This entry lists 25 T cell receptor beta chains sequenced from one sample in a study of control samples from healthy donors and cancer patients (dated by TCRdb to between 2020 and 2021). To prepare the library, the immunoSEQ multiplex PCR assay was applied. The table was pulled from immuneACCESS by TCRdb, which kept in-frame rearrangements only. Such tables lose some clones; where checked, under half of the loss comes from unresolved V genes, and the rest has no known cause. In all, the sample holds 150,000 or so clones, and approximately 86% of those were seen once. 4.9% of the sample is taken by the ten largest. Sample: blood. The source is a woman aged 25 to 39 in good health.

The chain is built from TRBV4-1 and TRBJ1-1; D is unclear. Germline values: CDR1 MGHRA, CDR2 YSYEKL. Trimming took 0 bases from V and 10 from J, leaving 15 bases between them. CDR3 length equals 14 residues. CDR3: CASSQESGRVRAFF. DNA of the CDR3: TGCGCCAGCAGCCAAGAATCTGGTAGGGTTCGAGCTTTCTTT.

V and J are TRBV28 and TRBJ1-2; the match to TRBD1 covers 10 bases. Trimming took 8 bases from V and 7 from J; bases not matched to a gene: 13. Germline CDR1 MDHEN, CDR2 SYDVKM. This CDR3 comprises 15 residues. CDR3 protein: CASLTSATGGGGYTF. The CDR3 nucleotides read TGTGCCAGCTTGACCTCGGCGACAGGGGGCGGTGGCTACACCTTC.

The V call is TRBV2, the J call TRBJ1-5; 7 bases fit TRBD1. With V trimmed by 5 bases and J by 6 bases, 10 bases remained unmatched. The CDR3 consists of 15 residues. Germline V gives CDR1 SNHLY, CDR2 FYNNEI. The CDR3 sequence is CASSIQGLLGQPQHF. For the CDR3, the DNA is TGTGCCAGCAGTATACAGGGGCTTCTGGGTCAGCCCCAGCATTTT. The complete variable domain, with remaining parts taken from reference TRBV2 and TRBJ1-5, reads EPEVTQTPSHQVTQMGQEVILRCVPISNHLYFYWYRQILGQKVEFLVSFYNNEISEKSEIFDDQFSVERPDGSNFTLKIRSTKLEDSAMYFCASSIQGLLGQPQHFGDGTRLSIL.

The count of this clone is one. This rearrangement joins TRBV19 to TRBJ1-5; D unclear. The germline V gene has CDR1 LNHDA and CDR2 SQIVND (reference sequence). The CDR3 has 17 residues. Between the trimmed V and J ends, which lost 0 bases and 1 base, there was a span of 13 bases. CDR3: CASSIDLRSDSNQPQHF. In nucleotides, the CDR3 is TGTGCCAGTAGTATAGATCTACGGTCAGACAGCAATCAGCCCCAGCATTTT.

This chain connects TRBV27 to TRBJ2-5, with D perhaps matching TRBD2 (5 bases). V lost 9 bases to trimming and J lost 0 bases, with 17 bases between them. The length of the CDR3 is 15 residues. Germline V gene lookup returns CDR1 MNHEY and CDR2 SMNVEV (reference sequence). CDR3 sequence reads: CASSSGGQYQETQYF. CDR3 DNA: TGTGCCAGTTCCTCGGGCGGGCAATACCAAGAGACCCAGTACTTC.

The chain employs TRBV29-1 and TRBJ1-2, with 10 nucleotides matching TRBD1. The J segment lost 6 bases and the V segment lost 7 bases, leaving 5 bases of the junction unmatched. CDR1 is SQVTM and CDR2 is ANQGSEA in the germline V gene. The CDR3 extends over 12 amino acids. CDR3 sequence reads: CSGGQGVDGYTF. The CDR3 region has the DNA TGCAGCGGAGGACAGGGGGTTGATGGCTACACCTTC.

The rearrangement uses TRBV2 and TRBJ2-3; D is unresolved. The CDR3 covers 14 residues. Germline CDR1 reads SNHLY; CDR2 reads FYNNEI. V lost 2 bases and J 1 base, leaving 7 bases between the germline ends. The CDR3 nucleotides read TGTGCCAGCAGTGAATACGATGGCACAGATACGCAGTATTTT. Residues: CASSEYDGTDTQYF.

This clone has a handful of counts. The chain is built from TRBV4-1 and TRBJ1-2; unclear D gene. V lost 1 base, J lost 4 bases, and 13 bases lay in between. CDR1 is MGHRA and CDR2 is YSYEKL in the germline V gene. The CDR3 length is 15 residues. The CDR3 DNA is TGCGCCAGCAGCCAAGGAGATTCAGCGTCCTATGGCTACACCTTC. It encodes CASSQGDSASYGYTF.

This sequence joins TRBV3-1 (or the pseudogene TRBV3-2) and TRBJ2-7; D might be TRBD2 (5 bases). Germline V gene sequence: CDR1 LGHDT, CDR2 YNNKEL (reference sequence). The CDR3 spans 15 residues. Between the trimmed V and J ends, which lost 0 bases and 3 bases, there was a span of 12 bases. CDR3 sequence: CASSQDHASIYEQYF. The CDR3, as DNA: TGTGCCAGCAGCCAAGATCATGCTAGCATCTACGAGCAGTACTTC.

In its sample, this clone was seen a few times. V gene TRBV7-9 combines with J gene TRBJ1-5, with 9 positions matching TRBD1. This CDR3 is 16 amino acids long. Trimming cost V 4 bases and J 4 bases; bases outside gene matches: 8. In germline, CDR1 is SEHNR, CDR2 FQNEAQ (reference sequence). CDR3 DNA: TGTGCCAGCAGCTCCCCCCCGGACAGGGGTAATCAGCCCCAGCATTTT. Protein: CASSSPPDRGNQPQHF.

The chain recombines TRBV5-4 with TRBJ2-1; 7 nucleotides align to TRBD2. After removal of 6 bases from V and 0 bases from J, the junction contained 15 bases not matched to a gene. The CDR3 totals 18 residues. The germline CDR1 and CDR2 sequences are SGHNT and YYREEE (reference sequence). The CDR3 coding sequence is TGTGCCAGCAACCCCGGTGGGGGAGCGGGGACCTCCTACAATGAGCAGTTCTTC. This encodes CASNPGGGAGTSYNEQFF. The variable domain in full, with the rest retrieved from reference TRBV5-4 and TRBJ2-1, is ETGVTQSPTHLIKTRGQQVTLRCSSQSGHNTVSWYQQALGQGPQFIFQYYREEENGRGNFPPRFSGLQFPNYSSELNVNALELDDSALYLCASNPGGGAGTSYNEQFFGPGTRLTVL.

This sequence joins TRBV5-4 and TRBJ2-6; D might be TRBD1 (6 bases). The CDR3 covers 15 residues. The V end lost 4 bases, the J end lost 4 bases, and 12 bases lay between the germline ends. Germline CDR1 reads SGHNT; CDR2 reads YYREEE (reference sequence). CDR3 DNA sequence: TGTGCCAGCAGCGCTGGACAGACCGGGGCCAACGTCCTGACTTTC. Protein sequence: CASSAGQTGANVLTF.

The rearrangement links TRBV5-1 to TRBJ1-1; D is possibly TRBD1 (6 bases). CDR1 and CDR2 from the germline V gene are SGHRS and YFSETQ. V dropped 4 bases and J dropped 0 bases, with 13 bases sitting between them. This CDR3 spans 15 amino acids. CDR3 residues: CASSPTGKLNTEAFF. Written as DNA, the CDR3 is TGCGCCAGCAGCCCCACAGGGAAGCTGAACACTGAAGCTTTCTTT.

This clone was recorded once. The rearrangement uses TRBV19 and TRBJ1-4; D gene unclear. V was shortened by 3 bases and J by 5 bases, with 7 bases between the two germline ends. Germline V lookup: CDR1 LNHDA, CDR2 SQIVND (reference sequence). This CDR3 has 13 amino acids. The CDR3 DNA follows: TGTGCCAGTAGTATGAACCCCAATGAAAAACTGTTTTTT. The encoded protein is CASSMNPNEKLFF.

The CDR3 reads CSVEISETNYGYTF. The CDR3 DNA follows: TGCAGCGTTGAGATTTCAGAAACTAACTATGGCTACACCTTC. This chain links TRBV29-1 with TRBJ1-2; D gene ambiguous. V was trimmed by 3 bases and J by 0 bases, leaving 11 bases between them. Germline V lookup: CDR1 SQVTM, CDR2 ANQGSEA. This CDR3 contains 14 residues.

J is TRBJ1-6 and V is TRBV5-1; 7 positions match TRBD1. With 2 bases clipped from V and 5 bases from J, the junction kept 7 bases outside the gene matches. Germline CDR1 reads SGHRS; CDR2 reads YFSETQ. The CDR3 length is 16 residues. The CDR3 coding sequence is TGCGCCAGCAGCTTAACTCTTACAGGGGATAATTCACCCCTCCACTTT. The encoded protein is CASSLTLTGDNSPLHF.

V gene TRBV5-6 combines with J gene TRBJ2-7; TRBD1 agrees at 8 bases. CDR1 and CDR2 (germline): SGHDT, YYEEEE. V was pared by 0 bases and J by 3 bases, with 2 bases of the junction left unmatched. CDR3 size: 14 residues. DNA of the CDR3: TGTGCCAGCAGCTTGGCCGGGACAGGCTACGAGCAGTACGTC. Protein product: CASSLAGTGYEQYV.

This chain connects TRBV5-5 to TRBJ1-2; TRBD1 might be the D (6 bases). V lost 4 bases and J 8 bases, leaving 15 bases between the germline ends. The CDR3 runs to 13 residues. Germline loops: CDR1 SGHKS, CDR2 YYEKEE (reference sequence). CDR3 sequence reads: CASSPAGGEGYTF. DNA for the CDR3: TGTGCCAGCAGCCCTGCGGGGGGCGAAGGCTACACCTTC.

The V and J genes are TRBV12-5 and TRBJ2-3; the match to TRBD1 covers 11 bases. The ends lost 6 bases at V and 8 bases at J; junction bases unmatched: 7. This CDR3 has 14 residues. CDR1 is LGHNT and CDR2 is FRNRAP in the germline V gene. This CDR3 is CASGMGQGGSTQYF. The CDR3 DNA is TGTGCTAGTGGGATGGGACAGGGGGGTTCTACGCAGTATTTT. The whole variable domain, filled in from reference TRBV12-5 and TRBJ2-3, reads DARVTQTPRHKVTEMGQEVTMRCQPILGHNTVFWYRQTMMQGLELLAYFRNRAPLDDSGMPKDRFSAEMPDATLATLKIQPSEPRDSAVYFCASGMGQGGSTQYFGPGTRLTVL.

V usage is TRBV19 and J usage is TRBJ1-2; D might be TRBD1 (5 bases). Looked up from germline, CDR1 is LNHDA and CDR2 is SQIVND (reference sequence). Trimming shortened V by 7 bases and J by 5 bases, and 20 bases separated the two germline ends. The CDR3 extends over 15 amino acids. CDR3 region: CASTREGNGAYGYTF. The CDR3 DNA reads TGTGCCAGTACCCGGGAGGGCAACGGGGCATATGGCTACACCTTC.

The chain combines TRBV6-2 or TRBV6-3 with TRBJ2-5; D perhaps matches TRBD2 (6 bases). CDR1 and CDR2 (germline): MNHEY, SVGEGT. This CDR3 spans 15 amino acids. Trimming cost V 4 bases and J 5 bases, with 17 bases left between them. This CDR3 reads CASSSNWRVRETQYF. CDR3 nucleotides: TGTGCCAGCAGTTCGAACTGGAGGGTCAGGGAGACCCAGTACTTC.

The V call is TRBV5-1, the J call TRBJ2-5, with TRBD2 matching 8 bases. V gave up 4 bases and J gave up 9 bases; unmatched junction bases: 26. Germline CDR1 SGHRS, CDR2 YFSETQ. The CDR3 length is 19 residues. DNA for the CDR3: TGCGCCAGCAGCGCGGGGGGTGCCACCGGGATCCCCCTCGTGGGGGCCCAGTACTTC. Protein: CASSAGGATGIPLVGAQYF.

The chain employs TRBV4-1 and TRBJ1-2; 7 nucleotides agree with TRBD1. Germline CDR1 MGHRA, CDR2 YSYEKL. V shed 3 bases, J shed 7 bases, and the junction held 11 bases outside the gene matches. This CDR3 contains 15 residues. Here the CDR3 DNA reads TGCGCCAGCAGCCACGTCGACAGGGACGGGGCTGGCTACACCTTC. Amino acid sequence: CASSHVDRDGAGYTF.

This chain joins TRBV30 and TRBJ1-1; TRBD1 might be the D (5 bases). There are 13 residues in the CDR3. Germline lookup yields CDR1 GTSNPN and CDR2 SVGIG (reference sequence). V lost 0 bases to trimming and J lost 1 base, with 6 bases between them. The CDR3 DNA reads TGTGCCTGGAGTGTTGGGGGGAACACTGAAGCTTTCTTT. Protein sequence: CAWSVGGNTEAFF. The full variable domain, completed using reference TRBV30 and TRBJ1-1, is SQTIHQWPATLVQPVGSPLSLECTVEGTSNPNLYWYRQAAGRGLQLLFYSVGIGQISSEVPQNLSASRPQDRQFILSSKKLLLSDSGFYLCAWSVGGNTEAFFGQGTRLTVV.

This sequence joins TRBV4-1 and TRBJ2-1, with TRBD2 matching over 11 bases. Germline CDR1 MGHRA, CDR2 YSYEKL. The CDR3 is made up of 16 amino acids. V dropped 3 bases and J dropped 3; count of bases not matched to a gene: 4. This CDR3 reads CASSQAGTSGYNEQFF. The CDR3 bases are TGCGCCAGCAGCCAGGCCGGGACTAGCGGCTACAATGAGCAGTTCTTC.